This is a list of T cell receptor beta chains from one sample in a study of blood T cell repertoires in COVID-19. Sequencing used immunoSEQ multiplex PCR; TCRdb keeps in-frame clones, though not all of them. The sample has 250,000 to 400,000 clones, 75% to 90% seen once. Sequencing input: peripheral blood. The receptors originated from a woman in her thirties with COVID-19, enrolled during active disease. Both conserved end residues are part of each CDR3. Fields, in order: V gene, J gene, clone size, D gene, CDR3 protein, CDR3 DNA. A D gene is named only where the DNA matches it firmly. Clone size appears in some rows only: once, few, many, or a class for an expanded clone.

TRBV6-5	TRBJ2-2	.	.	CASCPTLFDTGELFF	TGTGCCAGCTGTCCCACCCTATTCGATACCGGGGAGCTGTTTTTT
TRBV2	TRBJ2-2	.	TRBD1	CASSERQGARTGELFF	TGTGCCAGCAGTGAAAGACAGGGGGCGCGCACCGGGGAGCTGTTTTTT
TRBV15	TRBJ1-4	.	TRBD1	CATSRGRQGGEKLFF	TGTGCCACCAGCAGAGGAAGACAGGGGGGTGAAAAACTGTTTTTT
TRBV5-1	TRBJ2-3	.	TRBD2	CASSTGTSASTDTQYF	TGCGCCAGCAGCACCGGGACTAGCGCTAGCACAGATACGCAGTATTTT
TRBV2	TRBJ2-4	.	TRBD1	CASRGQDLAKNIQYF	TGTGCCAGCAGAGGACAGGACCTAGCCAAAAACATTCAGTACTTC
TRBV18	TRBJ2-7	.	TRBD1	CASSQDRGRLYGYEQYF	TGTGCCAGCTCACAAGACAGGGGGCGCCTTTACGGCTACGAGCAGTACTTC
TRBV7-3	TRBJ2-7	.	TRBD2	CASSLSGGYEQYF	TGTGCCAGCAGCCTGAGCGGGGGATACGAGCAGTACTTC
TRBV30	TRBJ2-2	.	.	CAFKLISNTGELFF	TGTGCCTTCAAACTGATATCGAACACCGGGGAGCTGTTTTTT
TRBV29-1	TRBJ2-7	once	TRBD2	CSVDGLAETYEQYF	TGCAGCGTTGATGGGCTAGCGGAGACCTACGAGCAGTACTTC
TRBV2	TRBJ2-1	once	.	CASSPDYNNEQFF	TGTGCCAGCAGCCCGGACTACAACAATGAGCAGTTCTTC
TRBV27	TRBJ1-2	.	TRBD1	CASSFSPGQGVYGYTF	TGTGCCAGCAGTTTCTCACCGGGACAGGGAGTCTATGGCTACACCTTC
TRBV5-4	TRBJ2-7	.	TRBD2	CASRTGTSGRYEQYF	TGTGCCAGCAGGACCGGGACTAGCGGAAGATACGAGCAGTACTTC
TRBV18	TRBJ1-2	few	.	CASSPGNRADAGYTF	TGTGCCAGCTCACCAGGAAACAGGGCAGACGCTGGCTACACCTTC
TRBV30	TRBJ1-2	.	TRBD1	CAWSVGDRIFYGYTF	TGTGCCTGGAGTGTAGGGGACAGGATATTCTATGGCTACACCTTC
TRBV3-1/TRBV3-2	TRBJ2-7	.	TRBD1	CASSQTGGEQYF	TGTGCCAGCAGCCAGACAGGGGGGGAGCAGTACTTC
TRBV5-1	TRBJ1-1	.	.	CASSPLAGMNTEAFF	TGCGCCAGCAGCCCCCTAGCGGGTATGAACACTGAAGCTTTCTTT
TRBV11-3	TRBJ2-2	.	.	CASSLGGETGELFF	TGTGCCAGCAGCTTAGGTGGGGAGACCGGGGAGCTGTTTTTT
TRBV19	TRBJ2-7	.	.	CASSPQEPSYEQYF	TGTGCCAGTAGTCCACAGGAACCCTCCTACGAGCAGTACTTC
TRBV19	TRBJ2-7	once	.	CASSPPRVATYEQYF	TGTGCCAGTAGTCCTCCTCGGGTCGCTACCTACGAGCAGTACTTC
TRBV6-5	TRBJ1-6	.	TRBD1	CASRRGTDYNSPLHF	TGTGCCAGCAGGCGAGGGACAGATTATAATTCACCCCTCCACTTT
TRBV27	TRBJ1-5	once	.	CASSAQGRGNQPQHF	TGTGCCAGCAGCGCACAGGGTCGAGGCAATCAGCCCCAGCATTTT
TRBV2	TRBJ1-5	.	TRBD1	CASSDPIDDRDSNQPQHF	TGTGCCAGCAGTGACCCAATTGACGACAGGGATAGCAATCAGCCCCAGCATTTT
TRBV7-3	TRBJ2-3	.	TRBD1	CASSPGGQEGPHTQYF	TGTGCCAGCAGCCCTGGGGGACAGGAAGGCCCCCATACGCAGTATTTT
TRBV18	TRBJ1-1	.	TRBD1	CASTGDRNTEAFF	TGTGCCAGCACAGGGGACCGGAACACTGAAGCTTTCTTT
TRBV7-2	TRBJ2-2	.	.	CASSPGVRAQNTGELFF	TGTGCCAGCAGCCCGGGAGTGAGGGCGCAAAACACCGGGGAGCTGTTTTTT
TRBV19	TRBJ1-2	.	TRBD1	CASRRQGEYYGYTF	TGTGCCAGTAGGAGACAGGGGGAATACTATGGCTACACCTTC
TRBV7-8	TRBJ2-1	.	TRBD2	CASSQTLGLANEQFF	TGTGCCAGCAGCCAGACCTTGGGACTAGCAAATGAGCAGTTCTTC
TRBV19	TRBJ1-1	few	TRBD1	CASRPDRGNTEAFF	TGTGCCAGTAGACCGGACAGGGGGAACACTGAAGCTTTCTTT
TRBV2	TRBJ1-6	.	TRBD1	CASSGRGRNSPLHF	TGTGCCAGCAGTGGGAGGGGGCGTAATTCACCCCTCCACTTT
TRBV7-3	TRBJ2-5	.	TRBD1	CASSSTGEETQYF	TGTGCCAGCAGCTCTACAGGGGAAGAGACCCAGTACTTC
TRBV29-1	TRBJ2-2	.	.	CSVEDLGAGELFF	TGCAGCGTTGAAGATCTCGGGGCCGGGGAGCTGTTTTTT
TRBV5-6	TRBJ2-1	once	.	CASSLGDNEQFF	TGTGCCAGCAGCCTCGGGGACAATGAGCAGTTCTTC
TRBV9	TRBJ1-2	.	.	CASSVEGNYGYTF	TGTGCCAGCAGCGTGGAGGGTAACTATGGCTACACCTTC
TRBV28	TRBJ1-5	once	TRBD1	CASSLHRGGSLKPQHF	TGTGCCAGCAGTTTACACAGGGGGGGTTCATTAAAGCCCCAGCATTTT
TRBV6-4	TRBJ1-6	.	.	CASSEQGQSPLHF	TGTGCCAGCAGTGAACAGGGCCAGTCACCCCTCCACTTT
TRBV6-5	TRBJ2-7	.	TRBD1	CASSWTGDEQYF	TGTGCCAGCAGTTGGACAGGGGACGAGCAGTACTTC
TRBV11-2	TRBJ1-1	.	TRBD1	CASSSLPGQLNTEAFF	TGTGCCAGCAGCTCCCTGCCGGGACAGCTGAACACTGAAGCTTTCTTT
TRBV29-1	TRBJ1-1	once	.	CSVEFTRQNTEAFF	TGCAGCGTTGAATTTACACGACAGAACACTGAAGCTTTCTTT
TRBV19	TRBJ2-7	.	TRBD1	CASSPETGTVFYEQYF	TGTGCCAGTAGTCCTGAGACCGGGACAGTTTTCTACGAGCAGTACTTC
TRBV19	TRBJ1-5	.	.	CASSILGSGNSNQPQHF	TGTGCCAGTAGTATTCTCGGGTCGGGAAATAGCAATCAGCCCCAGCATTTT
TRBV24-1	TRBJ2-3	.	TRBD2	CATSDPLTSADTQYF	TGTGCCACCAGTGATCCCCTGACTAGCGCAGATACGCAGTATTTT